Listed below are T cell receptor beta chains from one sample, sequenced in a study of blood T cell repertoires in COVID-19. Some clones are missing from TCRdb's copy, which holds only in-frame ones; the method was immunoSEQ multiplex PCR. Among 160,000 or so clones listed, approximately 90% were seen once. The sample taken for sequencing was peripheral blood. The receptor set was obtained from a woman in her seventies with acute or convalescent COVID-19. CDR3s include the opening cysteine and the closing phenylalanine or tryptophan. A D gene is named only where the DNA matches it firmly. Clone size, where shown, is once, few, many, or a class for clones that have expanded.

V gene	clone size	J gene	D gene	CDR3 protein	CDR3 DNA
TRBV4-1	-	TRBJ2-1	TRBD2	CASNIGASGVNEQFF	TGCGCCAGCAATATTGGGGCTAGCGGGGTAAATGAGCAGTTCTTC
TRBV19	-	TRBJ1-5	TRBD1	CASRTGTGNQPQHF	TGTGCCAGTAGAACCGGGACAGGCAATCAGCCCCAGCATTTT
TRBV2	few	TRBJ1-2	-	CASSGRVYGYTF	TGTGCCAGCAGTGGACGGGTTTATGGCTACACCTTC
TRBV10-3	-	TRBJ1-2	-	CAISTALGGYTF	TGTGCCATCAGCACAGCCCTCGGTGGCTACACCTTC
TRBV6-2/TRBV6-3	-	TRBJ2-1	TRBD2	CASSYLTSGGPLSYNEQFF	TGTGCCAGCAGTTACCTCACTAGCGGGGGGCCCCTCTCCTACAATGAGCAGTTCTTC
TRBV15	-	TRBJ2-5	-	CATSSSLRGARDQETQYF	TGTGCCACCAGCAGCTCGCTTCGGGGGGCCAGAGACCAAGAGACCCAGTACTTC
TRBV5-1	-	TRBJ1-1	TRBD1	CASSSSGGEAFF	TGCGCCAGCAGCTCATCAGGGGGCGAAGCTTTCTTT
TRBV5-1	-	TRBJ2-3	TRBD2	CASSPYSGGETDTQYF	TGCGCCAGCAGCCCCTATAGCGGGGGGGAGACAGATACGCAGTATTTT
TRBV10-2	-	TRBJ1-5	TRBD1	CASRGQGEGNQPQHF	TGCGCCAGCAGGGGACAGGGGGAGGGCAATCAGCCCCAGCATTTT
TRBV6-5	-	TRBJ1-4	-	CATLGRASNEKLFF	TGTGCCACTTTGGGGAGGGCCTCTAATGAAAAACTGTTTTTT
TRBV6-5	-	TRBJ1-5	-	CASSYSGRGQPQHF	TGTGCCAGCAGTTACTCTGGCAGGGGTCAGCCCCAGCATTTT
TRBV11-2	once	TRBJ1-3	-	CASSFDRSSGNTIYF	TGTGCCAGCAGCTTCGACAGGAGCTCTGGAAACACCATATATTTT
TRBV7-2	-	TRBJ2-3	TRBD2	CASSLGRPGGTQYF	TGTGCCAGCAGCTTAGGACGCCCGGGGGGTACGCAGTATTTT
TRBV3-1/TRBV3-2	-	TRBJ2-1	-	CASSQGWSGGAYEQFF	TGTGCCAGCAGCCAAGGGTGGAGTGGGGGGGCCTATGAGCAGTTCTTC
TRBV11-3	-	TRBJ1-4	-	CASNGLDEKLFF	TGTGCCAGCAACGGTCTGGATGAAAAACTGTTTTTT
TRBV18	-	TRBJ1-1	-	CASSPRAGADIRGTEAFF	TGTGCCAGCTCACCAAGGGCAGGGGCGGACATCCGGGGCACTGAAGCTTTCTTT
TRBV7-9	-	TRBJ1-1	TRBD1	CASSLRGQGATEAFF	TGTGCCAGCAGCTTACGGGGACAGGGGGCCACTGAAGCTTTCTTT
TRBV7-2	-	TRBJ1-4	-	CASSLNPSGREKLFF	TGTGCCAGCAGCTTAAACCCCAGCGGGCGTGAAAAACTGTTTTTT
TRBV1	-	TRBJ1-1	-	CTSSQASCTEAFF	TGCACCAGCAGCCAGGCCTCATGCACTGAAGCTTTCTTT
TRBV5-6	-	TRBJ2-2	TRBD1	CASSLVFGTGGNTGELFF	TGTGCCAGCAGCTTGGTTTTTGGGACAGGGGGAAACACCGGGGAGCTGTTTTTT
TRBV19	-	TRBJ1-1	-	CASSHYPGHGNTEAFF	TGTGCCAGTAGCCACTATCCGGGACATGGGAACACTGAAGCTTTCTTT
TRBV10-3	-	TRBJ1-1	-	CAISQQGTEAFF	TGTGCCATCAGTCAACAGGGCACTGAAGCTTTCTTT
TRBV19	once	TRBJ2-2	-	CASKGLGQDTGELFF	TGTGCCAGTAAGGGGCTGGGCCAAGACACCGGGGAGCTGTTTTTT
TRBV7-8	-	TRBJ2-1	-	CASSKRQNDYNEQFF	TGTGCCAGCAGCAAGAGACAGAATGACTACAATGAGCAGTTCTTC
TRBV9	-	TRBJ2-5	-	CASSVGQGGLGFQETQYF	TGTGCCAGCAGCGTAGGCCAGGGGGGACTGGGATTCCAAGAGACCCAGTACTTC
TRBV4-1	-	TRBJ1-3	TRBD1	CASSQRGFGQVDSGNTIYF	TGCGCCAGCAGCCAAAGAGGTTTTGGACAGGTCGACTCTGGAAACACCATATATTTT
TRBV9	-	TRBJ2-1	TRBD2	CASSFSTSGGGKSLRNEQFF	TGTGCCAGCAGCTTCTCGACTAGCGGGGGGGGCAAGTCGCTACGAAATGAGCAGTTCTTC